This entry concerns a single TCR beta chain. Authors' analysis steps: Reference gene primer amplification gave estimated nucleated cell counts. TCRdb's table, derived via immunoSEQ multiplex PCR, lists solely in-frame clones and lacks some. The D gene and trimming were derived from the DNA, and the V and J assignments and clone size from that table. This table has about 26,000 clones, approximately 85% appearing once. This entry belongs to a study of blood T cell repertoires in COVID-19. Study context: Both acute and convalescent COVID-19 samples were obtained from the United States, Italy and Spain. T cells, B-cell-depleted T cells, or PBMCs supplied cDNA or gDNA.

During active infection, Seattle patients enrolled and were then monitored through disease. The source is a woman of 80 years or more with COVID-19, enrolled during active disease. The sequencing input was peripheral blood.

CDR3 in DNA: TGTGCCAGCAGCTCCATGACTAGCGGGGTTGGCACAGATACGCAGTATTTT. Its protein product is CASSSMTSGVGTDTQYF. The V and J genes are TRBV9 and TRBJ2-3, with 11 bases that match TRBD2. The CDR3 runs 17 residues. The trim removed 4 bases at V and 1 base at J, leaving 8 bases unmatched. Germline V CDR1 and CDR2: SGDLS, YYNGEE.